This T cell receptor (beta chain) was identified during a study of shared clonotypes between healthy human individuals. General study results and limits: Read depth was anticipated to influence clonotype sharing among donors.

Caucasian adults living in Nashville, Tennessee, provided all samples. Remarks on this clone: Antigen unknown.

Between the trimmed V and J ends, which lost 4 bases and 8 bases, there was a span of 18 bases. Germline lookup yields CDR1 SGHAT and CDR2 FQNNGV. There are 15 residues in the CDR3. The genomic DNA of each subset was split evenly across several immunoSEQ plates. Data came from immunoSEQ multiplex PCR; TCRdb stores just in-frame clones and leaves some out. The sample records roughly 2.5 million clones, more than 90% being singletons. This TCR came from a man younger than 30 in good health. Sequencing was done on a sample of naive CD4+ T cells sorted from blood. This sample's subset: CD45RA+ positively selected. This sequence joins TRBV11-2 and TRBJ2-1, with TRBD2 as a possible D gene (6 bases). The CDR3 here is CASSSDGRLAHEQFF. The CDR3 DNA is TGTGCCAGCAGCTCAGACGGACGGCTAGCGCATGAGCAGTTCTTC.